This T cell receptor (beta chain) emerged from a study of blood T cell repertoires in COVID-19. Study at large: Collection of acute and convalescent COVID-19 samples took place in the United States, Italy and Spain.

Trimming took 0 bases from V and 4 from J, leaving 15 bases between them. Germline loops: CDR1 SGDLS, CDR2 YYNGEE. The CDR3 runs to 16 residues. This table comes from immunoSEQ multiplex PCR, and its TCRdb copy is limited to in-frame clones, with some not included. The table records approximately 30,000 clones, around 84% of them present only once. The chain links TRBV9 to TRBJ2-3, with D perhaps matching TRBD1 (6 bases). This clonotype was obtained from a human donor with acute or convalescent COVID-19. The donor label of this sample is uncertain. Sequenced: peripheral blood. CDR3 sequence: CASSVEQGLFADTQYF. Written as DNA, the CDR3 is TGTGCCAGCAGCGTAGAACAGGGATTATTTGCAGATACGCAGTATTTT.